This is a list of T cell receptor beta chains from one sample in a study of radiotherapy plus CTLA-4 blockade in lung cancer. Clones were sequenced by immunoSEQ multiplex PCR, and TCRdb holds only the in-frame ones, with some missing. Here the sample spans 95,000 to 150,000 clones, around 89% being singletons. The sample was peripheral blood, taken from a patient treated with radiotherapy plus ipilimumab. The receptors originated from a human donor with non-small cell lung cancer that progressed on radiotherapy plus ipilimumab. CDR3s include the opening cysteine and the closing phenylalanine or tryptophan.

j_call	v_call	cdr3_aa
TRBJ2-1	TRBV2	CASSESGLAGREQFF
TRBJ2-1	TRBV5-1	CASSLNGGGVYNEQFF
TRBJ2-3	TRBV6-4	CASSPDRADTQYF
TRBJ2-2	TRBV6-5	CASLNTGELFF
TRBJ2-7	TRBV4-2	CASSQAASGKQFPYEQYF
TRBJ1-2	TRBV6-1	CASSAQLGMDGYTF
TRBJ2-7	TRBV10-1	CASSESGQGPGQQYF
TRBJ1-2	TRBV29-1	CSVGAGGYGYTF
TRBJ2-7	TRBV5-1	CASTKGDRGTYEQYF
TRBJ2-7	TRBV2	CASSGAGGTSGSEQYF
TRBJ2-3	TRBV27	CASSLGLAVDTQYF
TRBJ2-5	TRBV7-9	CASSIVGEAVQYF
TRBJ1-2	TRBV5-1	CASSSFAGGGGYTF
TRBJ2-1	TRBV19	CASRELGTYNEQFF
TRBJ1-2	TRBV15	CATSRADRDTYGYTF
TRBJ2-1	TRBV29-1	CSVEDLPGGVWFF
TRBJ2-1	TRBV15	CATSRGREGMNEQFF
TRBJ2-7	TRBV18	CASSPVTGGGEQYF
TRBJ1-1	TRBV11-3	CASSSGLRRGSKDTEAFF
TRBJ2-1	TRBV25-1	CASSESRLAATYNEQFF
TRBJ1-5	TRBV19	CASSYRLNQPQHF
TRBJ2-6	TRBV19	CAGAVSGANVLTF
TRBJ2-7	TRBV6-1	CASSGPLAGRYEQYF
TRBJ2-4	TRBV7-8	CASKSVGNIQYF
TRBJ2-5	TRBV30	CAWVKNGPRYF
TRBJ2-1	TRBV5-6	CASSRPGQGLVSEQFF
TRBJ2-1	TRBV19	CASSIILGNEQFF
TRBJ2-5	TRBV4-1	CASSQNRGARETQYF
TRBJ2-7	TRBV2	CASRDLAGMYF
TRBJ2-7	TRBV4-2	CASSQGPGAGAGEQYF
TRBJ2-7	TRBV10-3	CAISLGPAYEQYF
TRBJ2-7	TRBV7-9	CASSPSGKEQYF
TRBJ1-3	TRBV18	CASSPGTISAGNTIYF
TRBJ1-1	TRBV5-8	CASRHRGGGTEAFF
TRBJ2-7	TRBV9	CASSVGEAKTGEQYF
TRBJ2-1	TRBV5-4	CASSVQGVRNEQFF
TRBJ1-2	TRBV6-1	CASRGGGSYGYTF
TRBJ2-7	TRBV7-9	CASSRGSSGPEEQYF
TRBJ1-1	TRBV19	CASSITQGSEAFF
TRBJ2-5	TRBV18	CASSPPEGRFGETQYF
TRBJ2-2	TRBV7-6	CASSFDTGELFF
TRBJ2-5	TRBV6-1	CASSGESWGAYQETQYF
TRBJ2-3	TRBV25-1	CASRGSDTQYF
TRBJ2-1	TRBV15	CATSRDLKNEQFF
TRBJ1-5	TRBV6-1	CASSEKGGGADNQPQHF
TRBJ2-7	TRBV5-6	CASSFSGRPYEQYF
TRBJ2-3	TRBV27	CASSPPGTGVGDTQYF
TRBJ2-5	TRBV18	CASSPRDRVETQYF
TRBJ2-5	TRBV5-1	CASSPGLAGAETQYF